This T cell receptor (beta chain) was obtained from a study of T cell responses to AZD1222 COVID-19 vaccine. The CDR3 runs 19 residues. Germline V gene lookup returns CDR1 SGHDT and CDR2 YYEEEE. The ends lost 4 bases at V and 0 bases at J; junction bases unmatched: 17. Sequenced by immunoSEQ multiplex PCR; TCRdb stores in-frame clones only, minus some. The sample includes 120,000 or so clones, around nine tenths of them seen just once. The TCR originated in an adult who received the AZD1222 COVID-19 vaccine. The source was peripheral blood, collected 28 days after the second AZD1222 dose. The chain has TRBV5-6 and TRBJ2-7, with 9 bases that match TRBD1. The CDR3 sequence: CASSLGTGPSYPNSYEQYF. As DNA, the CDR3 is TGTGCCAGCAGCCTAGGGACAGGGCCATCCTACCCAAACTCCTACGAGCAGTACTTC.